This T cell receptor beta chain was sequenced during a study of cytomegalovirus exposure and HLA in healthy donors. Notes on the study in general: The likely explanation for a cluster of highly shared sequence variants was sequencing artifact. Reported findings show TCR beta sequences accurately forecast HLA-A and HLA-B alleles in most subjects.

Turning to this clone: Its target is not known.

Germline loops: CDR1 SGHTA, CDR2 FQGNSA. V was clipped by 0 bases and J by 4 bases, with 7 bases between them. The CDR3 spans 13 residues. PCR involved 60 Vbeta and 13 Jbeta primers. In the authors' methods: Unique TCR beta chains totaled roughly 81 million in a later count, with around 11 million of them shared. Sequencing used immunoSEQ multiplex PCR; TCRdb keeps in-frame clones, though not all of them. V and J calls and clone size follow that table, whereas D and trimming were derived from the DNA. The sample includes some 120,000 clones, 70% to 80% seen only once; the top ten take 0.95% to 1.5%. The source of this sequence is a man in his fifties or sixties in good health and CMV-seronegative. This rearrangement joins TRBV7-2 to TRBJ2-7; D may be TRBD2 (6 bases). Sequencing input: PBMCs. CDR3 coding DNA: TGTGCCAGCAGCTTAGCGGGGAGGTACGAGCAGTACTTC. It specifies CASSLAGRYEQYF.